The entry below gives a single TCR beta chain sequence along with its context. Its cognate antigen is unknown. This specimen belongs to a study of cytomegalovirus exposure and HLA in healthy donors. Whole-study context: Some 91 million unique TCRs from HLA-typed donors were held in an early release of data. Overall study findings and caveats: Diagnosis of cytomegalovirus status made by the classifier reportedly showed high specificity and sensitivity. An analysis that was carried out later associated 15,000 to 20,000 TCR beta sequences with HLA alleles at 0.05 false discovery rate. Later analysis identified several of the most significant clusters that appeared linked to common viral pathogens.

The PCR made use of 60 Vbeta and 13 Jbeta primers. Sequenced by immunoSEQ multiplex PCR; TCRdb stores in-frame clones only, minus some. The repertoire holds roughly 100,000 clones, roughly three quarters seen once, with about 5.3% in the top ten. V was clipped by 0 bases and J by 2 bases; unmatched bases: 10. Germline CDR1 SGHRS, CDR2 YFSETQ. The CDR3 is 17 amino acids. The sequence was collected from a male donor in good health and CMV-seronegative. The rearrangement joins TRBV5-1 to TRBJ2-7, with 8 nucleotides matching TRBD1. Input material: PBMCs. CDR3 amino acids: CASSLVRGQDRAYEQYF. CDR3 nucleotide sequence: TGCGCCAGCAGCTTGGTTAGGGGCCAGGACAGGGCCTACGAGCAGTACTTC.